These T cell receptor beta chains were read from a single sample in a study of identical twins. TCRdb redid the calling of the 5' RACE reads with MiXCR, one entry per CDR3 protein. The sample includes 350,000 to 400,000 distinct CDR3 sequences, 9% of them seen just once. Material for sequencing was naive T cells sorted from blood. These receptors were taken from a woman aged 45-59 years in good health. CDR3s include the opening cysteine and the closing phenylalanine or tryptophan. A D gene is named only where the DNA matches it firmly. The size field is filled for only some rows; it gives once, few, many or a size class.

cdr3_length clone_size j_call v_call d_call cdr3_aa cdr3_nt
16 . TRBJ1-4 TRBV4-1 TRBD1 CASSPVDRRLSEKLFF TGCGCCAGCAGCCCCGTGGACAGGAGATTATCAGAAAAACTGTTTTTT
14 . TRBJ2-2 TRBV6-1 . CASSDMLNTGELFF TGTGCCAGCAGTGATATGCTTAACACCGGGGAGCTGTTTTTT
12 few TRBJ2-3 TRBV30 . CAQRGGVDTQYF TGTGCCCAACGCGGAGGTGTAGATACGCAGTATTTT
15 . TRBJ1-2 TRBV12-3/TRBV12-4 TRBD1 CASSLTGTGSHGYTF TGTGCCAGCAGTTTAACCGGGACAGGAAGTCATGGCTACACCTTC
14 many TRBJ1-2 TRBV10-3 TRBD1 CAINDPGGLSGYTF TGTGCCATCAATGATCCAGGGGGACTTTCTGGCTACACCTTC
15 few TRBJ2-7 TRBV14 TRBD2 CASSPSRAGYYEQYF TGTGCCAGCAGCCCCTCTCGAGCGGGATACTACGAGCAGTACTTC
14 . TRBJ2-3 TRBV11-2 TRBD1 CASSLGTGSDTQYF TGTGCCAGCAGCTTGGGGACAGGGTCAGATACGCAGTATTTT
10 few TRBJ2-2 TRBV19 . CATSSRELFF TGTGCCACCTCCTCCCGGGAGCTGTTTTTT
12 . TRBJ1-1 TRBV29-1 . CSVEDAGPGAFF TGCAGCGTTGAAGATGCCGGGCCCGGGGCTTTCTTT
13 . TRBJ2-3 TRBV9 TRBD2 CASGLAGPDTQYF TGTGCCAGCGGACTAGCGGGGCCAGATACGCAGTATTTT
14 few TRBJ1-5 TRBV12-3/TRBV12-4 . CASSDGYFNQPQHF TGTGCCAGCAGTGACGGTTACTTCAATCAGCCCCAGCATTTT
14 many TRBJ2-5 TRBV29-1 TRBD2 CSHYGPGLGETQYF TGCAGCCATTATGGACCGGGACTAGGAGAGACCCAGTACTTC
17 . TRBJ2-2 TRBV18 . CASSPVRDLGNTGELFF TGTGCCAGCTCACCCGTCCGTGACCTGGGCAACACCGGGGAGCTGTTTTTT
12 few TRBJ1-4 TRBV29-1 . CSVWGPNEKLFF TGCAGCGTTTGGGGACCTAATGAAAAACTGTTTTTT
13 . TRBJ1-5 TRBV2 . CASSVWRNQPQHF TGTGCCAGCAGTGTATGGCGCAATCAGCCCCAGCATTTT
10 . TRBJ2-4 TRBV29-1 . CSVIGDIQYF TGCAGCGTTATCGGTGACATTCAGTACTTC
14 few TRBJ2-4 TRBV7-6 TRBD1 CASSSGTGGDIQYF TGTGCCAGCAGCTCAGGGACAGGGGGAGACATTCAGTACTTC
15 few TRBJ2-1 TRBV7-9 . CASSLPGALHNEQFF TGTGCCAGCAGCCTCCCAGGGGCACTACACAATGAGCAGTTCTTC
13 . TRBJ1-1 TRBV10-3 . CAIRGPMNTEAFF TGTGCCATCAGGGGGCCCATGAACACTGAAGCTTTCTTT
14 few TRBJ2-7 TRBV4-1 . CASSPQDRSYEQYF TGCGCCAGCAGCCCTCAGGACAGATCCTACGAGCAGTACTTC
15 . TRBJ2-1 TRBV7-8 TRBD1 CASSSPGQGNNEQFF TGTGCCAGCAGCTCTCCGGGACAGGGAAACAATGAGCAGTTCTTC
15 many TRBJ2-2 TRBV4-1 TRBD1 CASSHSGQGTGELFF TGCGCCAGCAGCCATTCGGGACAGGGTACCGGGGAGCTGTTTTTT
14 many TRBJ2-5 TRBV11-2 . CASSLDPKGETQYF TGTGCCAGCAGCTTAGACCCCAAGGGCGAGACCCAGTACTTC
13 many TRBJ1-1 TRBV12-3/TRBV12-4 . CASSSQWNTEAFF TGTGCCAGCAGTTCGCAGTGGAACACTGAAGCTTTCTTT
13 few TRBJ1-1 TRBV5-1 . CASSLEPGTEAFF TGCGCCAGCAGCTTGGAACCTGGGACTGAAGCTTTCTTT
14 few TRBJ2-1 TRBV24-1 TRBD1 CATSERQGHNEQFF TGTGCCACCAGTGAAAGACAGGGCCATAATGAGCAGTTCTTC
17 many TRBJ2-1 TRBV2 TRBD1 CASSERFPGQGLREQFF TGTGCCAGCAGTGAAAGGTTCCCGGGACAGGGGCTCCGTGAGCAGTTCTTC
14 few TRBJ2-5 TRBV11-2 TRBD1 CASSSQGAGETQYF TGTGCCAGCAGCTCGCAGGGGGCGGGAGAGACCCAGTACTTC
13 . TRBJ2-1 TRBV3-1 . CASSQDAGIEQFF TGTGCCAGCAGCCAAGATGCAGGTATTGAGCAGTTCTTC
14 . TRBJ2-7 TRBV5-1 . CASSLAQSAYEQYF TGCGCCAGCAGCTTGGCGCAGTCCGCCTACGAGCAGTACTTC
14 few TRBJ1-2 TRBV20-1 . CSARDRQGYYGYTF TGCAGTGCCAGAGACAGGCAGGGCTATTATGGCTACACCTTC
15 . TRBJ1-2 TRBV4-1 . CASSQVGRGDYGYTF TGCGCCAGCAGCCAAGTCGGCAGGGGAGACTATGGCTACACCTTC
12 few TRBJ2-5 TRBV3-1 . CASSQPPETQYF TGTGCCAGCAGCCAACCACCAGAGACCCAGTACTTC
17 many TRBJ2-3 TRBV5-5 . CASSFAPWTASTDTQYF TGTGCCAGCAGCTTCGCTCCCTGGACAGCTAGCACAGATACGCAGTATTTT
21 . TRBJ2-1 TRBV3-1 TRBD2 CASSQVDRTSGGYGQYNEQFF TGTGCCAGCAGCCAAGTAGATAGGACTAGCGGCGGATATGGGCAATACAATGAGCAGTTCTTC
13 . TRBJ2-1 TRBV29-1 TRBD2 CSAGTSGTGEQFF TGCAGCGCTGGGACTAGCGGGACGGGTGAGCAGTTCTTC
13 many TRBJ2-3 TRBV28 . CASSQDSFGAWYF TGTGCCAGCAGTCAAGACAGCTTCGGCGCTTGGTATTTT
14 few TRBJ1-2 TRBV27 TRBD1 CASSSSGTAYGYTF TGTGCCAGCAGCTCAAGCGGGACAGCCTATGGCTACACCTTC
14 few TRBJ1-2 TRBV28 TRBD1 CASSPNTGQRGYTF TGTGCCAGCAGTCCTAACACGGGACAGCGAGGCTACACCTTC
16 few TRBJ1-4 TRBV12-3/TRBV12-4 . CASSLAVGGLHEKLFF TGTGCCAGCAGTTTAGCGGTAGGGGGGCTGCATGAAAAACTGTTTTTT
13 . TRBJ2-7 TRBV5-6 TRBD1 CASSHPTGLEQYF TGTGCCAGCAGCCATCCGACAGGGCTCGAGCAGTACTTC
11 few TRBJ2-3 TRBV29-1 . CSVSGADTQYF TGCAGCGTTTCAGGGGCAGATACGCAGTATTTT
15 . TRBJ2-3 TRBV29-1 TRBD2 CSVEWRENPTDTQYF TGCAGCGTTGAGTGGCGGGAGAACCCCACAGATACGCAGTATTTT
16 many TRBJ2-3 TRBV7-9 . CASSFFGTDFTDTQYF TGTGCCAGCAGCTTTTTCGGAACAGATTTCACAGATACGCAGTATTTT